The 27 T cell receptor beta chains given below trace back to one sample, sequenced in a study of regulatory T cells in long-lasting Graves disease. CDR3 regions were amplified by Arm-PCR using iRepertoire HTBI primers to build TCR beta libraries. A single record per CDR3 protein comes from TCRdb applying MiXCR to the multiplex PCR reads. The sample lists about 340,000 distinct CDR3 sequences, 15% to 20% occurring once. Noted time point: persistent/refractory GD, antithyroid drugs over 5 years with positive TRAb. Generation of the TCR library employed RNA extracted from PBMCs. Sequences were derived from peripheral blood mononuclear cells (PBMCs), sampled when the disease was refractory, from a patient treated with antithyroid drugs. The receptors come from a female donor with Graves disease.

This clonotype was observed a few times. CDR3 in DNA: TGTGCCAGCAGCACACAGGGACCGAACACCGGGGAGCTGTTTTTT. It translates to CASSTQGPNTGELFF. This sequence joins TRBV4-2 and TRBJ2-2; possible D gene TRBD1, 6 bases. The CDR3 is made up of 15 amino acids. CDR1 is LGHNA and CDR2 is YNFKEQ in the germline V gene. V lost 5 bases and J 0 bases, leaving 10 bases between the germline ends.

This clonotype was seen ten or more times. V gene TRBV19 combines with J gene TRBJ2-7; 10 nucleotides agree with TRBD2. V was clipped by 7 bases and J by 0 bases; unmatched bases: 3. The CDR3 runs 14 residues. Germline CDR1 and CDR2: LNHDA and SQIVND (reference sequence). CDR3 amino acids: CASKTSGYSYEQYF. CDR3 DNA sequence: TGTGCCAGTAAGACTAGCGGGTACTCCTACGAGCAGTACTTC.

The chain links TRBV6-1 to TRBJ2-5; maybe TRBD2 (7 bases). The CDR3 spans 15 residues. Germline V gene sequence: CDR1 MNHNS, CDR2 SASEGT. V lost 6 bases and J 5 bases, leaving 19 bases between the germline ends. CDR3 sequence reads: CASSLLGGRGETQYF. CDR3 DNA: TGTGCCAGCAGCCTCCTAGGAGGGAGGGGGGAGACCCAGTACTTC.

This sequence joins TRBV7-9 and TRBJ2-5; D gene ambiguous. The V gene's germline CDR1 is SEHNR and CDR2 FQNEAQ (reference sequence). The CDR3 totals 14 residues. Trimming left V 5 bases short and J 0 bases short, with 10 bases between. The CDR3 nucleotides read TGTGCCAGCAGCCCCGACACATACCAAGAGACCCAGTACTTC. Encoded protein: CASSPDTYQETQYF.

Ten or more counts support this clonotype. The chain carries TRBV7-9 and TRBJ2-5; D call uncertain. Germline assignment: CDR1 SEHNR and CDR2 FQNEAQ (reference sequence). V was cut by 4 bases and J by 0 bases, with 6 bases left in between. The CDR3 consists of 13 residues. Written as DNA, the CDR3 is TGTGCCAGCAGCTCGAAGAACCAAGAGACCCAGTACTTC. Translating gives CASSSKNQETQYF. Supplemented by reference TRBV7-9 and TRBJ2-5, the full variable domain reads DTGVSQNPRHKITKRGQNVTFRCDPISEHNRLYWYRQTLGQGPEFLTYFQNEAQLEKSRLLSDRFSAERPKGSFSTLEIQRTEQGDSAMYLCASSSKNQETQYFGPGTRLLVL.

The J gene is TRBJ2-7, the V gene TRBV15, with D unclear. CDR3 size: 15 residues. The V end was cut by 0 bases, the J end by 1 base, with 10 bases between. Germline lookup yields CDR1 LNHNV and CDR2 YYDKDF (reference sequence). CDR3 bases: TGTGCCACCAGCAGAGAACCATCCCCTTCCTACGAGCAGTACTTC. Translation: CATSREPSPSYEQYF.

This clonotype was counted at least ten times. The CDR3 sequence: CASSAGGPAKNIQYF. CDR3 bases: TGTGCCAGCAGTGCAGGGGGCCCAGCCAAAAACATTCAGTACTTC. The chain recombines TRBV28 with TRBJ2-4; 8 bases fit TRBD1. Losses at the gene ends were 5 bases for V and 0 bases for J; bases not matched to a gene: 3. Germline-derived CDR1 and CDR2 are MDHEN and SYDVKM. The CDR3 contains 15 residues.

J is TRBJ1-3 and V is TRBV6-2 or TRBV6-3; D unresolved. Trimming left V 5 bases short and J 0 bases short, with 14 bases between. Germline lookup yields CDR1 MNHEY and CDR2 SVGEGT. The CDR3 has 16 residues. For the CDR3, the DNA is TGTGCCAGCAGTGGGTGGACCGTTCACTCTGGAAACACCATATATTTT. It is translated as CASSGWTVHSGNTIYF.

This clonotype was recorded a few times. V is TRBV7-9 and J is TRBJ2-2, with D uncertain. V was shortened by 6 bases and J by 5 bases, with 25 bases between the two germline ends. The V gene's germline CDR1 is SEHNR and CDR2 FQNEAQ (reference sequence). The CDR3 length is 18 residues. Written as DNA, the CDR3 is TGTGCCAGCAGTCCAGACATGACGGCTGAGAAACGGACCGGGGAGCTGTTTTTT. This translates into CASSPDMTAEKRTGELFF. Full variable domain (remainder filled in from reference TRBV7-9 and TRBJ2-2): DTGVSQNPRHKITKRGQNVTFRCDPISEHNRLYWYRQTLGQGPEFLTYFQNEAQLEKSRLLSDRFSAERPKGSFSTLEIQRTEQGDSAMYLCASSPDMTAEKRTGELFFGEGSRLTVL.

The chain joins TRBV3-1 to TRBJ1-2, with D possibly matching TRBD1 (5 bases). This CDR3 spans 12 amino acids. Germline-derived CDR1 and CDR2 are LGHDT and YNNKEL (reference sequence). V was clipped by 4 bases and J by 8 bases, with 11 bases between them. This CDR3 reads CASSRGTPGYTF. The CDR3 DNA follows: TGTGCCAGCAGCCGTGGGACTCCCGGCTACACCTTC. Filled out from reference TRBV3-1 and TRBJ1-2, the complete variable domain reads DTAVSQTPKYLVTQMGNDKSIKCEQNLGHDTMYWYKQDSKKFLKIMFSYNNKELIINETVPNRFSPKSPDKAHLNLHINSLELGDSAVYFCASSRGTPGYTFGSGTRLTVV.

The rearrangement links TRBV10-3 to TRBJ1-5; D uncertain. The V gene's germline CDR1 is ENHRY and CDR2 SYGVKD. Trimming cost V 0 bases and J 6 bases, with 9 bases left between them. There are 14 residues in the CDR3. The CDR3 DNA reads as TGTGCCATCAGTGAGTCAGGTACGGGTCAGCCCCAGCATTTT. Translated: CAISESGTGQPQHF.

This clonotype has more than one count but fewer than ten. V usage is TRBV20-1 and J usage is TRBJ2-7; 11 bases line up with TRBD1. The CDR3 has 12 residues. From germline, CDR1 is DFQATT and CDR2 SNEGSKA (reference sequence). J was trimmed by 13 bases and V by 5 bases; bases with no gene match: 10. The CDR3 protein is CSAGGQGERTYF. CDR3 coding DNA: TGCAGTGCTGGGGGACAGGGGGAGCGTACATACTTC.

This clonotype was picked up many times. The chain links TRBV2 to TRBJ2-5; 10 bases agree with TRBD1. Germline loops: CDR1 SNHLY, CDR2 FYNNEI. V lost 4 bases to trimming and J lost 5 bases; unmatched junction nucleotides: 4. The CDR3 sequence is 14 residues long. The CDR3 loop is CASSGQGAWETQYF. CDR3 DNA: TGTGCCAGCAGTGGACAGGGGGCATGGGAGACCCAGTACTTC.

The CDR3 here is CASSQGLPRQGFYEQYF. The CDR3 DNA follows: TGTGCCAGCAGCCAAGGGTTACCGAGACAGGGGTTCTACGAGCAGTACTTC. The V and J genes are TRBV3-1 and TRBJ2-7; 8 nucleotides agree with TRBD1. The CDR3 loop spans 17 amino acids. Germline CDR1 and CDR2: LGHDT and YNNKEL (reference sequence). Trimming cost V 1 base and J 3 bases; bases outside gene matches: 11.

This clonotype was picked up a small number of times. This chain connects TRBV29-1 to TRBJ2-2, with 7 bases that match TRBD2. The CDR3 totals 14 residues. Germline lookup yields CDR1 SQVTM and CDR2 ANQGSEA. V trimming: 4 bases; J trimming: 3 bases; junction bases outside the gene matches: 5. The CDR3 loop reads CSVAGRGDTGELFF. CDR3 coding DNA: TGCAGCGTTGCAGGGAGGGGTGACACCGGGGAGCTGTTTTTT.

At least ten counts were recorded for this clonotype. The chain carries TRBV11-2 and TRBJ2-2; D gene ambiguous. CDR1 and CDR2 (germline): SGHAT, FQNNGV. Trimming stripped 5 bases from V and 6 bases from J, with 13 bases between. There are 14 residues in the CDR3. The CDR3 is CASSKTRAPGELFF. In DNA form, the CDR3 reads TGTGCCAGCAGCAAGACGCGTGCTCCCGGGGAGCTGTTTTTT.

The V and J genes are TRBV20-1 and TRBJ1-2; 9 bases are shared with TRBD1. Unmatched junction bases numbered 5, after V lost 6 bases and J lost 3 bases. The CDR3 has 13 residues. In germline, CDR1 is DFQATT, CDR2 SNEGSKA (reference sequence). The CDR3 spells CSAMTGGDYGYTF. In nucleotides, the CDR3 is TGCAGTGCCATGACAGGGGGGGACTATGGCTACACCTTC.

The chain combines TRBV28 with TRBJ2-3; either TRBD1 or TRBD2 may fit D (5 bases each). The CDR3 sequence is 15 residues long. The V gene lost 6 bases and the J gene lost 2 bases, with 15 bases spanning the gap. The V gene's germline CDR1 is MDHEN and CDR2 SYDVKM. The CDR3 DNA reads TGTGCCAGCAGCTTGGCAGGGAGATCCACAGATACGCAGTATTTT. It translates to CASSLAGRSTDTQYF.

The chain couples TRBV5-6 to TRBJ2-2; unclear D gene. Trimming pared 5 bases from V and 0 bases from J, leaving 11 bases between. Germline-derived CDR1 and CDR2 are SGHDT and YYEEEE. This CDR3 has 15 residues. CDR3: CASSPQVTNTGELFF. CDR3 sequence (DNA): TGTGCCAGCAGTCCCCAGGTCACGAACACCGGGGAGCTGTTTTTT.

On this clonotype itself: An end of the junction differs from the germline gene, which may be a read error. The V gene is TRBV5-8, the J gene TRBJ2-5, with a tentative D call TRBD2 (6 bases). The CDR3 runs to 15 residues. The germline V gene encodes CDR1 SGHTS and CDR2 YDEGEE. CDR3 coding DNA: TGTGTCAGCAGGAGAATACACGTGGGGAGGGAGACCCAGTACTTC. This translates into CVSRRIHVGRETQYF.

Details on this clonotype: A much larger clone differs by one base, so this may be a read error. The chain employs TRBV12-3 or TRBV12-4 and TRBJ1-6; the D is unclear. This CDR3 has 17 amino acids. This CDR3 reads CASSLYGKSSCNSPLHF. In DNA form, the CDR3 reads TGTGCCAGCAGTTTATACGGGAAAAGCTCCTGTAATTCACCCCTCCACTTT.

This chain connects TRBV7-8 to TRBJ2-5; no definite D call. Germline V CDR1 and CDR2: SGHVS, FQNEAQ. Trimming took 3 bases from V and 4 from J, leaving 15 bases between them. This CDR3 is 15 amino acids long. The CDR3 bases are TGTGCCAGCAGCTTGACACCGGATAAGGTAGAGACCCAGTACTTC. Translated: CASSLTPDKVETQYF.

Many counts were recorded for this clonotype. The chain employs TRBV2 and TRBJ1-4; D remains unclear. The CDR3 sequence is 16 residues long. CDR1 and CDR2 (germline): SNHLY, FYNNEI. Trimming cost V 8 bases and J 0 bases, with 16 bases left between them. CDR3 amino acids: CASSWASTATNEKLFF. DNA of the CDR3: TGTGCCAGCTCATGGGCCTCGACGGCAACTAATGAAAAACTGTTTTTT.

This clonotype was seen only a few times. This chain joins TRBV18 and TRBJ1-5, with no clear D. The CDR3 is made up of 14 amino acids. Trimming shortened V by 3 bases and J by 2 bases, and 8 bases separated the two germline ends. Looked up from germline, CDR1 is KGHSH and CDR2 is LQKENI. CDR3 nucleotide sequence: TGTGCCAGCTCACCCACCTCGGGCAATCAGCCCCAGCATTTT. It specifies CASSPTSGNQPQHF. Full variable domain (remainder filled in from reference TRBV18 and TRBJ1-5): NAGVMQNPRHLVRRRGQEARLRCSPMKGHSHVYWYRQLPEEGLKFMVYLQKENIIDESGMPKERFSAEFPKEGPSILRIQQVVRGDSAAYFCASSPTSGNQPQHFGDGTRLSIL.

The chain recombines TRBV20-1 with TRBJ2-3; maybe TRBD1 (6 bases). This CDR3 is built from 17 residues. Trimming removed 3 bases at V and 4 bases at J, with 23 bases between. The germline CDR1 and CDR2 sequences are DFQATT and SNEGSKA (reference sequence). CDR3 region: CSASGLSRDILPDTQYF. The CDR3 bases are TGCAGTGCTAGCGGTCTAAGCCGGGACATCCTTCCAGATACGCAGTATTTT.

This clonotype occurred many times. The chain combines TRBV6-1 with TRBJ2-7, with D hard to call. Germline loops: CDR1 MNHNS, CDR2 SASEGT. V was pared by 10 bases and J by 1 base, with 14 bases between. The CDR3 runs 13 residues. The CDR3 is CATQRELSYEQYF. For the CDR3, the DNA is TGTGCCACCCAAAGGGAACTTTCCTACGAGCAGTACTTC.

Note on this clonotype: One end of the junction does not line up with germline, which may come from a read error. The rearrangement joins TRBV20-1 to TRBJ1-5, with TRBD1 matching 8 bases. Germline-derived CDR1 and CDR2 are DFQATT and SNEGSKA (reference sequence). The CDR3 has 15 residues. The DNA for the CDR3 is TGCAGTGCTGGAACCCGGGACAGGTATAATCAACCCCAGCATTTT. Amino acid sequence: CSAGTRDRYNQPQHF.